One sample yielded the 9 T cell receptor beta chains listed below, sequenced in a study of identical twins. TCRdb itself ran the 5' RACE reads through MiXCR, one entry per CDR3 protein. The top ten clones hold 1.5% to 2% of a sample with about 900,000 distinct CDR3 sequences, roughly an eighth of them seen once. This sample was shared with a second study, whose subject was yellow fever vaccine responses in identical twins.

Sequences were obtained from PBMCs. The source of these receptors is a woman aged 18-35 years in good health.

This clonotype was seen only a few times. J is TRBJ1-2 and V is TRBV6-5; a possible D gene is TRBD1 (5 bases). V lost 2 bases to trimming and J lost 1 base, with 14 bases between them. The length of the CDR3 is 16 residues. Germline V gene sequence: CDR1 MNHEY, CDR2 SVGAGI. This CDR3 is CASSYRKNGGNYGYTF. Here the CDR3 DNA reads TGTGCCAGCAGTTACAGAAAAAACGGGGGTAACTATGGCTACACCTTC.

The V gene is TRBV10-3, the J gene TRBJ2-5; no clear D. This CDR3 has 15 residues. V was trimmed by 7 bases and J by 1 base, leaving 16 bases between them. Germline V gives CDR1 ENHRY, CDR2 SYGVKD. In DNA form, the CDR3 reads TGTGCCATCAATGACTGGGGATGGGGCCAAGAGACCCAGTACTTC. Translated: CAINDWGWGQETQYF.

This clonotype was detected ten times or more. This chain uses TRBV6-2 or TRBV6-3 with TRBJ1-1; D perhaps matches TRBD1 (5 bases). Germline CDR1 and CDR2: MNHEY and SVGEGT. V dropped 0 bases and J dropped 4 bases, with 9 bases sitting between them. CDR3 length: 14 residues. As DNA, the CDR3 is TGTGCCAGCAGTTACTCGGGACGGGTCACTGAAGCTTTCTTT. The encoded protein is CASSYSGRVTEAFF.

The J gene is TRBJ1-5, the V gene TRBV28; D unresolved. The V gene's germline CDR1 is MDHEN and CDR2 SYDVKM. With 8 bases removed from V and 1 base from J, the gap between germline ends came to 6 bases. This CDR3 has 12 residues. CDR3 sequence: CASGPSNQPQHF. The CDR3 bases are TGTGCCAGCGGGCCGAGCAATCAGCCCCAGCATTTT.

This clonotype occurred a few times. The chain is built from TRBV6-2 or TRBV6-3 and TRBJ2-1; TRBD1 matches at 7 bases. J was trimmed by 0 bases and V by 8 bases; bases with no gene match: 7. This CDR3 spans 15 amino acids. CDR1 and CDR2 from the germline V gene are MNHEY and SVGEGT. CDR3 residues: CASQTTGSSYNEQFF. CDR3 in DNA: TGTGCCAGCCAAACGACAGGGTCCTCCTACAATGAGCAGTTCTTC.

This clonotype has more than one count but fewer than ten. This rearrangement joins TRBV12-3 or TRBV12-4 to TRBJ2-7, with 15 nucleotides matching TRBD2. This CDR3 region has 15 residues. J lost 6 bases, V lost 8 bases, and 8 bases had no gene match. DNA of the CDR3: TGTGCCAGCGGGGAAGGACTAGCGGGAGGGCCCGAGCAGTACTTC. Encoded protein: CASGEGLAGGPEQYF.

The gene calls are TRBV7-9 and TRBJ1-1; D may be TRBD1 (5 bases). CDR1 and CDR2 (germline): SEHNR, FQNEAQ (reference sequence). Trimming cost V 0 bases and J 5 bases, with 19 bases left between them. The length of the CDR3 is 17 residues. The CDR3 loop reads CASSLAGTPKLGTEAFF. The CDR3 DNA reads TGTGCCAGCAGCTTAGCTGGGACCCCAAAGCTCGGGACTGAAGCTTTCTTT.

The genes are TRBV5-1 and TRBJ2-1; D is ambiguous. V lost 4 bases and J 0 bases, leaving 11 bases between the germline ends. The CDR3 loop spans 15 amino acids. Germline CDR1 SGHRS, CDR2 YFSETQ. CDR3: CASSTDPSSYNEQFF. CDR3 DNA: TGCGCCAGCAGCACCGACCCTAGCTCCTACAATGAGCAGTTCTTC. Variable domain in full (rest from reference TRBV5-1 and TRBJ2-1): KAGVTQTPRYLIKTRGQQVTLSCSPISGHRSVSWYQQTPGQGLQFLFEYFSETQRNKGNFPGRFSGRQFSNSRSEMNVSTLELGDSALYLCASSTDPSSYNEQFFGPGTRLTVL.

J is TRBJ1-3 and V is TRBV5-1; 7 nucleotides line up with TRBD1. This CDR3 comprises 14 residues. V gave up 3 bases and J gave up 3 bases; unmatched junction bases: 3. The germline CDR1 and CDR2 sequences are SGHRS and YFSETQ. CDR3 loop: CASSSTGFGNTIYF. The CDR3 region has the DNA TGCGCCAGCAGCTCGACAGGGTTTGGAAACACCATATATTTT.